A selection of T cell receptor beta chains follows, all from one sample in a study of sequential checkpoint blockade in melanoma. Data came from immunoSEQ multiplex PCR; TCRdb stores just in-frame clones and leaves some out. The repertoire holds fewer than 35,000 clones, with 60% to 80% as singletons. The sample was CD8+ T cells sorted from blood (inferred from file names), taken from a patient given nivolumab and ipilimumab in sequence. The receptors were sampled from a human donor with melanoma. The CDR3 runs from the conserved cysteine through the conserved F or W. The D gene is left open where the match is weak. Rows may omit the clone size; those that give it use once, few, many or a size class.

D: .; size: .; V: TRBV6-6; length: 14; J: TRBJ2-2; DNA: TGTGCCAGCAGTTACGGGAGGAACACCGGGGAGCTGTTTTTT; CDR3: CASSYGRNTGELFF
D: TRBD1; size: .; V: TRBV19; length: 13; J: TRBJ2-7; DNA: TGTGCCAGTAGTCAGGGACAGCTCTACGAGCAGTACTTC; CDR3: CASSQGQLYEQYF
D: TRBD1; size: .; V: TRBV28; length: 14; J: TRBJ1-5; DNA: TGTGCCAGCAGATTGGGACAGGGGAATCAGCCCCAGCATTTT; CDR3: CASRLGQGNQPQHF
D: TRBD1; size: .; V: TRBV2; length: 14; J: TRBJ1-1; DNA: TGTGCCAGCTCCTCGGGACAGGGAAACACTGAAGCTTTCTTT; CDR3: CASSSGQGNTEAFF
D: TRBD2; size: .; V: TRBV10-3; length: 13; J: TRBJ2-3; DNA: TGTGCCATTGCTAGCGGGGGCACAGATACGCAGTATTTT; CDR3: CAIASGGTDTQYF
D: TRBD1; size: few; V: TRBV6-5; length: 15; J: TRBJ1-1; DNA: TGTGCCAGCAGTTTACTGACAGGGTCCGACACTGAAGCTTTCTTT; CDR3: CASSLLTGSDTEAFF
D: TRBD1; size: .; V: TRBV7-9; length: 15; J: TRBJ2-1; DNA: TGTGCCAGCACCACAGGACAGGGGTCCTTCGATGAGCAGTTCTTC; CDR3: CASTTGQGSFDEQFF
D: .; size: .; V: TRBV27; length: 11; J: TRBJ2-7; DNA: TGTGCCAGCAGTCACCAGTGGGAGCAGTACTTC; CDR3: CASSHQWEQYF
D: .; size: few; V: TRBV7-6; length: 11; J: TRBJ2-1; DNA: TGTGCCAGCAGCCCCCTCGCGGAGCAGTTCTTC; CDR3: CASSPLAEQFF
D: TRBD2; size: .; V: TRBV9; length: 16; J: TRBJ2-1; DNA: TGTGCCAGCAGCGTAGTTCCAGCGGGGGTGGGCAATGAGCAGTTCTTC; CDR3: CASSVVPAGVGNEQFF
D: TRBD2; size: once; V: TRBV9; length: 15; J: TRBJ2-3; DNA: TGTGCCAGCAGCGCTCTAGCGGGGCACACAGATACGCAGTATTTT; CDR3: CASSALAGHTDTQYF
D: TRBD1; size: .; V: TRBV9; length: 16; J: TRBJ1-5; DNA: TGTGCCAGCAGCGTAGGGGCAGGGGGTGTCAATCAGCCCCAGCATTTT; CDR3: CASSVGAGGVNQPQHF
D: .; size: .; V: TRBV27; length: 16; J: TRBJ2-7; DNA: TGTGCCAGCAGTTTTATCCCTCCGGAGGGGCTCTACGAGCAGTACTTC; CDR3: CASSFIPPEGLYEQYF
D: TRBD1; size: .; V: TRBV30; length: 11; J: TRBJ2-4; DNA: TGTGCCTGGACAGGGGGCGACATTCAGTACTTC; CDR3: CAWTGGDIQYF
D: .; size: .; V: TRBV19; length: 16; J: TRBJ1-2; DNA: TGTGCCAGTAGCCCTAACTTCGGACATCCTCGCTATGGCTACACCTTC; CDR3: CASSPNFGHPRYGYTF
D: .; size: few; V: TRBV7-2; length: 14; J: TRBJ2-7; DNA: TGTGCCAGCAGCTTACGGAGCCCCCCCCACGAGCAGTACTTC; CDR3: CASSLRSPPHEQYF
D: .; size: .; V: TRBV6-5; length: 11; J: TRBJ1-3; DNA: TGTGCCAGCGCGGGGTTAAACACCATATATTTT; CDR3: CASAGLNTIYF
D: .; size: .; V: TRBV4-3; length: 16; J: TRBJ2-2; DNA: TGCGCCAGCAGCCAAGAATTCGACACGAACACCGGGGAGCTGTTTTTT; CDR3: CASSQEFDTNTGELFF
D: .; size: .; V: TRBV27; length: 14; J: TRBJ1-1; DNA: TGTGCCAGCAGTGTCCTAGGGGTGAACACTGAAGCTTTCTTT; CDR3: CASSVLGVNTEAFF
D: .; size: .; V: TRBV5-4; length: 13; J: TRBJ2-1; DNA: TGTGCCAGCAGGGAGGGTCGGTACAATGAGCAGTTCTTC; CDR3: CASREGRYNEQFF
D: .; size: .; V: TRBV27; length: 13; J: TRBJ2-1; DNA: TGTGCCAGCAGTTTATTCAGGAACAATGAGCAGTTCTTC; CDR3: CASSLFRNNEQFF
D: .; size: .; V: TRBV5-6; length: 13; J: TRBJ2-1; DNA: TGTGCCAGCAGCCCAGACAGCTCCAATGAGCAGTTCTTC; CDR3: CASSPDSSNEQFF
D: .; size: .; V: TRBV5-4; length: 14; J: TRBJ2-7; DNA: TGTGCCAGCAGCGGGGACGGGAGCTCCTACGAGCAGTACTTC; CDR3: CASSGDGSSYEQYF
D: TRBD1; size: .; V: TRBV19; length: 14; J: TRBJ2-7; DNA: TGTGCCACCCAAATGACAGGGGGGATCTACGAGCAGTACTTC; CDR3: CATQMTGGIYEQYF
D: TRBD2; size: once; V: TRBV7-9; length: 14; J: TRBJ2-7; DNA: TGTGCCAGCAGCTCCGGGACTAGCGGCTACGAGCAGTACTTC; CDR3: CASSSGTSGYEQYF
D: .; size: .; V: TRBV7-9; length: 15; J: TRBJ1-1; DNA: TGTGCCAGCAGGTCGACAACGGGCGGGCGGGCTGAAGCTTTCTTT; CDR3: CASRSTTGGRAEAFF
D: .; size: .; V: TRBV7-6; length: 16; J: TRBJ2-7; DNA: TGTGCCAGCAGCTTATCCCGGCGGGGGAGGGGGTCCGAGCAGTACTTC; CDR3: CASSLSRRGRGSEQYF
D: TRBD2; size: few; V: TRBV7-2; length: 15; J: TRBJ2-1; DNA: TGTGCCAGCAGCTTCGGCGGGAGGTTCTACAATGAGCAGTTCTTC; CDR3: CASSFGGRFYNEQFF
D: .; size: .; V: TRBV11-2; length: 13; J: TRBJ2-7; DNA: TGTGCCAGCAGCTTAGCGAGCTCCTACGAGCAGTACTTC; CDR3: CASSLASSYEQYF
D: TRBD1; size: .; V: TRBV19; length: 15; J: TRBJ2-7; DNA: TGTGCCAGTAGTATAGGAGGGGCAGGGGGCTACGAGCAGTACTTC; CDR3: CASSIGGAGGYEQYF
D: .; size: .; V: TRBV7-6; length: 14; J: TRBJ2-7; DNA: TGTGCCAGCAGCTCTCTATACCAAGCGGGCGAGCAGTACTTC; CDR3: CASSSLYQAGEQYF
D: .; size: .; V: TRBV27; length: 14; J: TRBJ1-1; DNA: TGTGCCAGCAGTTCCTCCTCGGGGAACACTGAAGCTTTCTTT; CDR3: CASSSSSGNTEAFF
D: .; size: .; V: TRBV5-1; length: 15; J: TRBJ2-3; DNA: TGCGCCAGCAGCCCGGCAAGCGCCAGCACAGATACGCAGTATTTT; CDR3: CASSPASASTDTQYF
D: TRBD1; size: few; V: TRBV19; length: 15; J: TRBJ1-5; DNA: TGTGCCAGTAGTATCGGGACAGCCGCCAATCAGCCCCAGCATTTT; CDR3: CASSIGTAANQPQHF
D: .; size: few; V: TRBV7-9; length: 14; J: TRBJ1-2; DNA: TGTGCCAGCAGCTTGGTGGACACCCACTATGGCTACACCTTC; CDR3: CASSLVDTHYGYTF
D: TRBD1; size: .; V: TRBV6-5; length: 13; J: TRBJ1-1; DNA: TGTGCCAGCAGTTGGGAAGGGGGCCCTGAAGCTTTCTTT; CDR3: CASSWEGGPEAFF
D: TRBD2; size: .; V: TRBV6-4; length: 17; J: TRBJ2-7; DNA: TGTGCCAGCAGTGACCTAGCGGTACCCTTAAATACCTACGAGCAGTACTTC; CDR3: CASSDLAVPLNTYEQYF
D: .; size: .; V: TRBV4-1; length: 14; J: TRBJ1-1; DNA: TGCGCCAGCAGCCAAGCACTAGATAACACTGAAGCTTTCTTT; CDR3: CASSQALDNTEAFF
D: .; size: .; V: TRBV4-3; length: 15; J: TRBJ2-7; DNA: TGCGCCAGCAGCCAAGAACCGGAGACAGGCTACGAGCAGTACTTC; CDR3: CASSQEPETGYEQYF
D: TRBD2; size: .; V: TRBV27; length: 15; J: TRBJ2-1; DNA: TGTGCCAGCAGTCCTGCGGCGGGGGGGGTATATGAGCAGTTCTTC; CDR3: CASSPAAGGVYEQFF
D: TRBD2; size: .; V: TRBV4-2; length: 16; J: TRBJ2-2; DNA: TGTGCCAGCAGCCCCAGCGGGAGCGCGGTTGTCGGGGAGCTGTTTTTT; CDR3: CASSPSGSAVVGELFF
D: .; size: .; V: TRBV7-9; length: 15; J: TRBJ2-2; DNA: TGTGCCAGCAGCTTCCGGGACACGAACACCGGGGAGCTGTTTTTT; CDR3: CASSFRDTNTGELFF
D: .; size: .; V: TRBV7-9; length: 13; J: TRBJ1-5; DNA: TGTGCCAGCAGCGCAGGTTACTTTCAGCCCCAGCATTTT; CDR3: CASSAGYFQPQHF
D: .; size: .; V: TRBV7-8; length: 13; J: TRBJ1-1; DNA: TGTGCCAGCAGCCCCGGGCCGGGACTTGAAGCTTTCTTT; CDR3: CASSPGPGLEAFF
D: .; size: .; V: TRBV19; length: 15; J: TRBJ1-5; DNA: TGTGCCAGTAGTCTCCTCCGGGACACCCATCAGCCCCAGCATTTT; CDR3: CASSLLRDTHQPQHF
D: .; size: .; V: TRBV7-2; length: 14; J: TRBJ1-1; DNA: TGTGCCAGCAGCCTATGGGGACAAAACACTGAAGCTTTCTTT; CDR3: CASSLWGQNTEAFF
D: .; size: few; V: TRBV12-5; length: 13; J: TRBJ2-2; DNA: TGTGCTAGTGGTTTGGCGGGGGCCGGGGAGCTGTTTTTT; CDR3: CASGLAGAGELFF
D: .; size: .; V: TRBV28; length: 15; J: TRBJ2-1; DNA: TGTGCCAGCAAGCAGGGGTCGGTTTCCTACAATGAGCAGTTCTTC; CDR3: CASKQGSVSYNEQFF
D: TRBD2; size: few; V: TRBV4-2; length: 17; J: TRBJ2-1; DNA: TGTGCCAGCAGCCATTTCTCAAGCGGGAGCTCCTACAATGAGCAGTTCTTC; CDR3: CASSHFSSGSSYNEQFF
D: .; size: .; V: TRBV2; length: 14; J: TRBJ1-5; DNA: TGTGCCAGCGCACCCACAGGGTTTAATCAGCCCCAGCATTTT; CDR3: CASAPTGFNQPQHF
D: .; size: .; V: TRBV27; length: 15; J: TRBJ2-1; DNA: TGTGCCAGCAGTTTATCGGGCGGGAACTACAATGAGCAGTTCTTC; CDR3: CASSLSGGNYNEQFF
D: TRBD2; size: .; V: TRBV7-2; length: 14; J: TRBJ2-7; DNA: TGTGCCAGCAGCTTTACTAGCGGTCCCTACGAGCAGTACTTC; CDR3: CASSFTSGPYEQYF
D: TRBD2; size: .; V: TRBV7-2; length: 18; J: TRBJ2-7; DNA: TGTGCCAGCAGCTTAGTGGGACTAGCGGGGGGGCTCTCCTACGAGCAGTACTTC; CDR3: CASSLVGLAGGLSYEQYF
D: TRBD1; size: few; V: TRBV5-4; length: 15; J: TRBJ2-5; DNA: TGTGCCAGCAGCTTTCGACAGGGGCGAGGGGAGACCCAGTACTTC; CDR3: CASSFRQGRGETQYF
D: .; size: .; V: TRBV4-2; length: 16; J: TRBJ1-5; DNA: TGTGCCAGCAGCCAAGGGTATGACAGCTACAATCAGCCCCAGCATTTT; CDR3: CASSQGYDSYNQPQHF